The rows below give T cell receptor beta chains drawn from one sample of a study of blood T cell repertoires in COVID-19. The method was immunoSEQ multiplex PCR; TCRdb's version includes in-frame clones alone and lacks a portion of them. The repertoire holds fewer than 70,000 clones, with roughly 80% as singletons. Source material: peripheral blood. The receptors derive from a woman of 80 years or more with acute or convalescent COVID-19. Both conserved end residues are part of each CDR3. A D gene is named only where the DNA matches it firmly. Part of the rows lack a size; the others show once, few, many or a class for expanded clones.

j_call v_call d_call clone_size cdr3_nt cdr3_aa
TRBJ1-2 TRBV6-5 TRBD1 once TGTGCCAGCAGGGCACAGGGGGCGGGTCGTGGCTACACCTTC CASRAQGAGRGYTF
TRBJ1-2 TRBV11-2 TRBD1 - TGTGCCAGCAGCCCCGGACAGGCGAACTATGGCTACACCTTC CASSPGQANYGYTF
TRBJ2-7 TRBV7-9 TRBD2 - TGTGCCAGCAGCCCCGGGACTAGCTCCTACGAGCAGTACTTC CASSPGTSSYEQYF
TRBJ2-3 TRBV7-2 - - TGTGCCAGCAGCCGCCGAGCGAACACAGATACGCAGTATTTT CASSRRANTDTQYF
TRBJ1-1 TRBV10-3 TRBD1 - TGTGCCATAAAAATGACAGGGAAGGATGCTGAAGCTTTCTTT CAIKMTGKDAEAFF
TRBJ1-6 TRBV4-1 - - TGCGCCAGCAGCCAGCTGCAGGGATCCAATTCACCCCTCCACTTT CASSQLQGSNSPLHF
TRBJ1-3 TRBV3-1/TRBV3-2 - - TGTGCCAGCAGCCAACCCCCACAGGGTGGCGGAAACACCATATATTTT CASSQPPQGGGNTIYF
TRBJ2-5 TRBV5-1 TRBD1 many TGCGCCAGCAGCGTGGGACAGAACCAAGAGACCCAGTACTTC CASSVGQNQETQYF
TRBJ2-5 TRBV18 - - TGTGCCAGCTCACGCGATGAGGCAGGGCAAGAGACCCAGTACTTC CASSRDEAGQETQYF
TRBJ1-5 TRBV6-6 - - TGTGCCAGCAGTCGGGACGGGGGGAATCAGCCCCAGCATTTT CASSRDGGNQPQHF
TRBJ1-1 TRBV5-1 TRBD1 - TGCGCCAGCAGCCCCGACAGGGTTGGGTCTGAAGCTTTCTTT CASSPDRVGSEAFF
TRBJ2-5 TRBV5-1 - - TGCGCCAGCAGACAGGGACACTTGTCGGAGACCCAGTACTTC CASRQGHLSETQYF
TRBJ2-5 TRBV4-2 TRBD2 - TGTGCCAGCAGCCAAGATGGGACTAGCGTAAGGGAGACCCAGTACTTC CASSQDGTSVRETQYF